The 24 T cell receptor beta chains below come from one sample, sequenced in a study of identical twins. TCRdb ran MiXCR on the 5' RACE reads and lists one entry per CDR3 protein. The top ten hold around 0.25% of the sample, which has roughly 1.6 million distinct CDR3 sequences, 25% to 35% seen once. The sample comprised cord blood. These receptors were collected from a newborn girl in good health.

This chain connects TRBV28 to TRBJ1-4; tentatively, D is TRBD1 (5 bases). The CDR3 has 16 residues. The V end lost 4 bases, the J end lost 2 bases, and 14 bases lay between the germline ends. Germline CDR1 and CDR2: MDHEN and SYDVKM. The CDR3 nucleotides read TGTGCCAGCAGTTACGCCCTGGGGGTGACTAATGAAAAACTGTTTTTT. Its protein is CASSYALGVTNEKLFF.

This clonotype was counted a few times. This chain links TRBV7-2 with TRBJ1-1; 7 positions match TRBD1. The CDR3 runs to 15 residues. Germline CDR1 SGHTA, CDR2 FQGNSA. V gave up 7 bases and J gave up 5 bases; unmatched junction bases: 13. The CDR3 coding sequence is TGTGCCAGCACCCTAAACAGGGGTCTGAGGACTGAAGCTTTCTTT. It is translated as CASTLNRGLRTEAFF.

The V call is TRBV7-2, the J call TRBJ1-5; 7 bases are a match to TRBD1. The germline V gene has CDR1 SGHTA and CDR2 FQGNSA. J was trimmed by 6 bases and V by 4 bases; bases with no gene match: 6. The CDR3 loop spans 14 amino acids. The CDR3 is CASSSRDSRQPQHF. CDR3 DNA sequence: TGTGCCAGCAGCTCCCGGGACAGCCGTCAGCCCCAGCATTTT. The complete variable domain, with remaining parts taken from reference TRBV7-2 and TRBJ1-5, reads GAGVSQSPSNKVTEKGKDVELRCDPISGHTALYWYRQSLGQGLEFLIYFQGNSAPDKSGLPSDRFSAERTGGSVSTLTIQRTQQEDSAVYLCASSSRDSRQPQHFGDGTRLSIL.

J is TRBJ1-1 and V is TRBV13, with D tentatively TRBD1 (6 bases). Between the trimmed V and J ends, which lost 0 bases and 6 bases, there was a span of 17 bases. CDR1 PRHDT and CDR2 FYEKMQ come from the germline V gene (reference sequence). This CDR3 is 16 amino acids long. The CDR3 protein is CASSLGGARGTSEAFF. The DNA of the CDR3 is TGTGCCAGCAGCTTAGGAGGCGCCAGGGGAACTTCTGAAGCTTTCTTT.

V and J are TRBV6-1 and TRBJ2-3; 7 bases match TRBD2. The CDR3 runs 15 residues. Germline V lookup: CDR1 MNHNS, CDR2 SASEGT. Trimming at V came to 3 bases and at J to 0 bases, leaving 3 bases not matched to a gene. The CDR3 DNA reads TGTGCCAGCAGTGAGACTAGCTCTAGCACAGATACGCAGTATTTT. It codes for CASSETSSSTDTQYF.

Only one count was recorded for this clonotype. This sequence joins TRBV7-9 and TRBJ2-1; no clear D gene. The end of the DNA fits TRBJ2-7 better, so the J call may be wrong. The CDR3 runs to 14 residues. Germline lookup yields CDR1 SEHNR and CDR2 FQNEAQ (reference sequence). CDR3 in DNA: TGTGCCAGCACAAGCGTCTTGGCCTACAATGAGCAGTACTTC. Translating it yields CASTSVLAYNEQYF.

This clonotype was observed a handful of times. In DNA, the CDR3 is TGTGCCAGCAGCCCCTCAGGACTACCAAATGAGCAGTTCTTC. Its protein is CASSPSGLPNEQFF. The chain is built from TRBV5-6 and TRBJ2-1; maybe TRBD2 (6 bases). V was cut by 4 bases and J by 7 bases, with 15 bases left in between. The germline gives CDR1 SGHDT, CDR2 YYEEEE. The CDR3 extends over 14 amino acids.

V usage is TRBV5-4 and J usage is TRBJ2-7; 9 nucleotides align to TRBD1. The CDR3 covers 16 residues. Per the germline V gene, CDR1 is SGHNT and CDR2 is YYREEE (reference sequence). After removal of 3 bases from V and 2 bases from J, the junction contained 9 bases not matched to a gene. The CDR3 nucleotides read TGTGCCAGCAGCTCCTCCCACGGGACAGGGACCTACGAGCAGTACTTC. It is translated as CASSSSHGTGTYEQYF.

The CDR3: CATSRPDYEQYF. The CDR3 bases are TGTGCCACCAGCAGACCCGACTACGAGCAGTACTTC. J is TRBJ2-5 and V is TRBV15, with unresolved D. Judging by the DNA end, TRBJ2-7 fits better; the J call may be wrong. The germline CDR1 and CDR2 sequences are LNHNV and YYDKDF (reference sequence). The CDR3 contains 12 residues.

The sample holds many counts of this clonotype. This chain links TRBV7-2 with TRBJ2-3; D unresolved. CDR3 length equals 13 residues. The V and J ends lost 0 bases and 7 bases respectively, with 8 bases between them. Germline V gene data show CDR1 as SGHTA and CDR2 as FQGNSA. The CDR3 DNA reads TGTGCCAGCAGCTTAGCCACACCCAATACGCAGTATTTT. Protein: CASSLATPNTQYF.

CDR3 bases: TGCAGTGCTAGCGTCCTGGGACTAGGTTACGAGCAGTACTTC. Translating gives CSASVLGLGYEQYF. V is TRBV20-1 and J is TRBJ2-7; 8 nucleotides line up with TRBD2. V lost 3 bases and J lost 4; bases outside the gene matches: 8. Germline V CDR1 and CDR2: DFQATT, SNEGSKA (reference sequence). There are 14 residues in the CDR3.

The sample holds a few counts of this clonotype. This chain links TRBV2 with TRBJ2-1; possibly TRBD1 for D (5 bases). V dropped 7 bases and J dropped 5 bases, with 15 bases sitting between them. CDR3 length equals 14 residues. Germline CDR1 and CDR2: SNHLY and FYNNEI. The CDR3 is CASTRSAGNNEQFF. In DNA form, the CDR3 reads TGTGCCAGCACCAGGTCGGCAGGGAACAATGAGCAGTTCTTC. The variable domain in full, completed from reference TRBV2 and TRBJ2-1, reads EPEVTQTPSHQVTQMGQEVILRCVPISNHLYFYWYRQILGQKVEFLVSFYNNEISEKSEIFDDQFSVERPDGSNFTLKIRSTKLEDSAMYFCASTRSAGNNEQFFGPGTRLTVL.

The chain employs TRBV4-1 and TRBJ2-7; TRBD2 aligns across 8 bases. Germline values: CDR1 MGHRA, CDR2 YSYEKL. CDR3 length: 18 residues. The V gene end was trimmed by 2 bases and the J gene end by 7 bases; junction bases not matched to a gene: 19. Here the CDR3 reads CASSQSQAGLAVYNEQYF. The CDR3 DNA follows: TGCGCCAGCAGCCAAAGCCAAGCCGGACTAGCCGTCTACAATGAGCAGTACTTC.

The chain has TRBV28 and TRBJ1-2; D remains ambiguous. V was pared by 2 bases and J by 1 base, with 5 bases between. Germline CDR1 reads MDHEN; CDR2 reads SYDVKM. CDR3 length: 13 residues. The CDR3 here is CASSLNLNYGYTF. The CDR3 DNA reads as TGTGCCAGCAGTTTAAACCTTAACTATGGCTACACCTTC.

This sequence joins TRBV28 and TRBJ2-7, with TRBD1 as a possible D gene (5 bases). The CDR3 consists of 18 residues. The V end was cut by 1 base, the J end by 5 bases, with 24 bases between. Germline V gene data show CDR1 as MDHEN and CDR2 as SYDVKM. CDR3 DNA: TGTGCCAGCAGTTTATTTCCCGACAAGGCAGGGCACGAACACGAGCAGTACTTC. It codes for CASSLFPDKAGHEHEQYF.

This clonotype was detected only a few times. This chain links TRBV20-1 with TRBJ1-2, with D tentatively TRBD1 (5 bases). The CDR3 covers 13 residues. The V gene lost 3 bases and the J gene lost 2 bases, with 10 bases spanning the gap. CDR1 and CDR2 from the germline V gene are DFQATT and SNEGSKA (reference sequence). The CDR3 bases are TGCAGTGCTAGGGGGGGGAGGAACTATGGCTACACCTTC. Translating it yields CSARGGRNYGYTF.

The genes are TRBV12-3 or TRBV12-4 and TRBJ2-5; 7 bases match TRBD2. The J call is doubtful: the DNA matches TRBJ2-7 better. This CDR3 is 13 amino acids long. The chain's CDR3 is CASRLSGVYEQYF. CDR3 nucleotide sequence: TGTGCCAGCAGGCTGAGCGGGGTGTACGAGCAGTACTTC.

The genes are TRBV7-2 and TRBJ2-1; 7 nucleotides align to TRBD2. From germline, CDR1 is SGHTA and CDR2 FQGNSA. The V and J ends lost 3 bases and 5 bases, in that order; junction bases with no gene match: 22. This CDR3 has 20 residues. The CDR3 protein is CASSFRTAGLGNSANNEQFF. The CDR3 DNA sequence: TGTGCCAGCAGCTTTCGGACCGCCGGACTAGGGAATTCAGCCAACAATGAGCAGTTCTTC.

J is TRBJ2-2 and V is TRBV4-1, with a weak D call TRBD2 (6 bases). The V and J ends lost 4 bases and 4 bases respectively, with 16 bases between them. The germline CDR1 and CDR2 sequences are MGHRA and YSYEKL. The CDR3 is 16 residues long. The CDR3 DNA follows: TGCGCCAGCAGCCGGGGAGGTCTAGCTTTCACCGGGGAGCTGTTTTTT. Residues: CASSRGGLAFTGELFF.

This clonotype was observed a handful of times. The CDR3 DNA follows: TGCGCCAGCAGCTTGGTGCCCCTAGAACCCTACAATGAGCAGTTCTTC. Translating it yields CASSLVPLEPYNEQFF. The chain couples TRBV5-1 to TRBJ2-1; D ambiguous. Germline CDR1 reads SGHRS; CDR2 reads YFSETQ. The V end lost 0 bases, the J end lost 2 bases, and 12 bases lay between the germline ends. The CDR3 is 16 residues long.

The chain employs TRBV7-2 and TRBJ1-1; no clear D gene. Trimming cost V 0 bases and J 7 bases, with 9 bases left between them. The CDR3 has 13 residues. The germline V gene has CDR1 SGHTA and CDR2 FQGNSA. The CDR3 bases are TGTGCCAGCAGCTTAGCTTTGCGCAGTGAAGCTTTCTTT. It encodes CASSLALRSEAFF.

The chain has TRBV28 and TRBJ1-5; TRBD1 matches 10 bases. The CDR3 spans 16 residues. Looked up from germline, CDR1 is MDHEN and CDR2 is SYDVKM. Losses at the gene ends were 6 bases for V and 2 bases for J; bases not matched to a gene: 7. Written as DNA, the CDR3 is TGTGCCAGCAGCTCCGGAGGGACAGGGGGCAATCAGCCCCAGCATTTT. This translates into CASSSGGTGGNQPQHF.

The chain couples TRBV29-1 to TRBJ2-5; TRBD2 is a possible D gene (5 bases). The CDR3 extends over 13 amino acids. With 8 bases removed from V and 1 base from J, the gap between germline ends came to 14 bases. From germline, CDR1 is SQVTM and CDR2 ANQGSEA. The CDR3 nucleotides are TGCAGCTCATTGCGAGGGTGCCAAGAGACCCAGTACTTC. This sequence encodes CSSLRGCQETQYF.

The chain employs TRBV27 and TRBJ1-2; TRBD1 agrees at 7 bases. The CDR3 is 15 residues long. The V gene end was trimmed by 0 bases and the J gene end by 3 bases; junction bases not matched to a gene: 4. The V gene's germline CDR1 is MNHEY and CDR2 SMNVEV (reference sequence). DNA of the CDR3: TGTGCCAGCAGTTTATCCCGGACAGGCTACTATGGCTACACCTTC. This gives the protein CASSLSRTGYYGYTF.